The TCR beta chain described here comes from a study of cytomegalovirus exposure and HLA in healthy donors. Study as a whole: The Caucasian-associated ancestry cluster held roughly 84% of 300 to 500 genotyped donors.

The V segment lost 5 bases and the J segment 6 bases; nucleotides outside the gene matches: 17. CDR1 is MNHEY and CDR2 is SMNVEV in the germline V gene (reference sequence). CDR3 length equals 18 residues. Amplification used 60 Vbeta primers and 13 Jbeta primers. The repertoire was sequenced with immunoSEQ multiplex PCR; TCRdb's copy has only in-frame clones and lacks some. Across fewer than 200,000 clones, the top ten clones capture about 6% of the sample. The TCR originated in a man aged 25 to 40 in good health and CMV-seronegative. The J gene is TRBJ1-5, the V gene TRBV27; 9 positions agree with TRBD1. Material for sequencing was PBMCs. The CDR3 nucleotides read TGTGCCAGCAGTATCTACGGACAGGGGCCTCGGTTAATTCAGCCCCAGCATTTT. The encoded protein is CASSIYGQGPRLIQPQHF.